This TCR beta chain was observed in a study of CD8+CD57+ T cells in acquired aplastic anemia. The overall study: DNA recovered from sorted CD4+ and CD8+ cells had a mean of about 3 ug. Among healthy donors, CD4+ cells averaged approximately 11 million reads.

A word on this clonotype: Its cognate antigen is unknown.

Notes on the study in general: With respect to CD8+ Simpson's diversity, patients and controls did not differ significantly.

The germline gives CDR1 WNHNN, CDR2 SYGVQD (reference sequence). J gave up 3 bases and V 2 bases, and 7 bases lay outside the gene matches. CDR3 length: 15 amino acids. The use of genomic DNA as template underpinned the TCR beta VDJ and CDR3 profiling. TCRdb reprocessed the reads with MiXCR, giving one entry per CDR3 protein. The sample lists over 150,000 distinct CDR3 sequences, 35% to 55% seen once, with 1.1% in the top ten. Sequenced sample: sorted CD4+, CD8+, or CD8+CD57+ T cells (not recorded which) from PBMCs. This receptor was obtained from a human donor in good health. This rearrangement joins TRBV10-1 to TRBJ2-7, with TRBD2 matching over 7 bases. The CDR3 DNA reads TGCGCCAGCAGTGAGGTCAGCGGGGTCGGCTACGAGCAGTACTTC. This gives the protein CASSEVSGVGYEQYF.